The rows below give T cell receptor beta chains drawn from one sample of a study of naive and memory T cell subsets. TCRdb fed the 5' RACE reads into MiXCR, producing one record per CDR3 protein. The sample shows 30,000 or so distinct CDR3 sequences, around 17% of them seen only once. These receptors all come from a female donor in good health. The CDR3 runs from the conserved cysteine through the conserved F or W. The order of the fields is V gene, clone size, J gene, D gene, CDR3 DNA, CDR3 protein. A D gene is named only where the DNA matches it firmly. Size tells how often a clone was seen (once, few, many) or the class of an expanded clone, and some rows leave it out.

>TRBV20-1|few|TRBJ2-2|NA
TGCAGTCAAAGGGCAGGGACCACCGGGGAGCTGTTTTTT
CSQRAGTTGELFF
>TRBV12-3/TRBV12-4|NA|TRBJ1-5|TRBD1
TGTGCCAGCAGAACCGGGACAGGCCATCAGCCCCAGCATTTT
CASRTGTGHQPQHF
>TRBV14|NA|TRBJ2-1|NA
TGTGCCAGCAGCCAAATGAGGTTTTGGGGCTATGAGGGGCAGTTCTTC
CASSQMRFWGYEGQFF
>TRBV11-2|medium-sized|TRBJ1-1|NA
TGTGCCAGCAGCCTGGGTTCGAAGACTGAAGCTTTCTTT
CASSLGSKTEAFF
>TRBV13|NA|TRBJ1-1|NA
TGTGCCAGCAGCCTCGCGGGTAAAAGGGCTACTGAAGCTTTCTTT
CASSLAGKRATEAFF
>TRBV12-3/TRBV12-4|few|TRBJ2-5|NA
TGTGCCAGCAGTCTCAGGGTGGAGACCCAGTACTTC
CASSLRVETQYF
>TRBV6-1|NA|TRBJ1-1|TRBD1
TGTGCCAGCAGTGAAGGGAGGGGGCAGGGCCTTTGGAACACTGAAGCTTTCTTT
CASSEGRGQGLWNTEAFF
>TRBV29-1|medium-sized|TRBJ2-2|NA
TGCAGCGTTGAGGGTACAGTTAACACCGGGGAGCTGTTTTTT
CSVEGTVNTGELFF
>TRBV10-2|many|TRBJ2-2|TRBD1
TGCGCCAGCAGTGAGTTAAGGGGGCCGAACACCGGGGAGCTGTTTTTT
CASSELRGPNTGELFF
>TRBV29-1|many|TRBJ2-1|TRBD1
TGCAGCGTGAAAGGGGGCGGCTCCTACAATGAGCAGTTCTTC
CSVKGGGSYNEQFF
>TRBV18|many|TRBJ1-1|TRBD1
TGTGCCAGCTCACCTAGACAGGGACAATCGAACACTGAAGCTTTCTTT
CASSPRQGQSNTEAFF
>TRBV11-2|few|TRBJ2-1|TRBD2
TGTGCCAGCAGCAAGGGGACTAGTGGCAATGAGCAGTTCTTC
CASSKGTSGNEQFF
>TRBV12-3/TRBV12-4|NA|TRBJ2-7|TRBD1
TGTGCCAGCCGGGGACAGGGGGCGGGCGAGCAGTACTTC
CASRGQGAGEQYF
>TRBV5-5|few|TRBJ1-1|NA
TGTGCCAGCAGCTTGAGGGCAATGGGCACTGAAGCTTTCTTT
CASSLRAMGTEAFF
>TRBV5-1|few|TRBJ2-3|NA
TGCGCCAGCAGCTTGGGGTCGACCGCAGATACGCAGTATTTT
CASSLGSTADTQYF
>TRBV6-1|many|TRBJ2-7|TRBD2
TGTGCCAGCAGTGAGACTAGCGGGGCCCCCTACGAGCAGTACTTC
CASSETSGAPYEQYF
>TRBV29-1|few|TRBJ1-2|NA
TGCAGCGTTGACATGGGCACCTCCTATGGCTACACCTTC
CSVDMGTSYGYTF
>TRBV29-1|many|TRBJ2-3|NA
TGCAGCGTTGACTCTATGCGGGCGAGGAAACTCCCAGATACGCAGTATTTT
CSVDSMRARKLPDTQYF
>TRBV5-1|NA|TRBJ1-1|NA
TGCGCCAGCAGCTTGGAGGGGGGGGCAGGGAACACTGAAGCTTTCTTT
CASSLEGGAGNTEAFF
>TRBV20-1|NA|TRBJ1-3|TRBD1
TGCAGTGCAGATACAGGGGGAAGTGGAAACACCATATATTTT
CSADTGGSGNTIYF
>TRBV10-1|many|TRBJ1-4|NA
TGCGCCAGCAGCAAAACGGCCTCAACTAATGAAAAACTGTTTTTT
CASSKTASTNEKLFF
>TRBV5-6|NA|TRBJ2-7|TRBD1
TGTGCCAGCAGCGCGACAGGGTCCTACTACGAGCAGTACTTC
CASSATGSYYEQYF
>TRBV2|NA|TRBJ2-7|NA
TGTGCCAGCGATTCCGGACAGACCTACGAGCAGTACTTC
CASDSGQTYEQYF
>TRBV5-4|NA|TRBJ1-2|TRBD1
TGTGCCAGCAGTTCCGAGGACAGGCGGCATGGCTACACCTTC
CASSSEDRRHGYTF
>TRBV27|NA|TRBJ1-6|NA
TGTGCCAGCAGTTTGGCGTTCCCTTATAATTCACCCCTCCACTTT
CASSLAFPYNSPLHF
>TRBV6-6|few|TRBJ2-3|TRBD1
TGTGCCAGCAGTTACTCGAGACAGGGTACAGATACGCAGTATTTT
CASSYSRQGTDTQYF
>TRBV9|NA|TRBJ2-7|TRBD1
TGTGCCAGCAGCGTGCATTGGGGACAGAACACCTACGAGCAGTACTTC
CASSVHWGQNTYEQYF
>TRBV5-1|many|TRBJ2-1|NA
TGCGCCAGCAGCGAGAACCTAGATGAGCAGTTCTTC
CASSENLDEQFF
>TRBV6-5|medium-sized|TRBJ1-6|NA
TGTGCCAGCACCACGGGGCGTTCACCCCTCCACTTT
CASTTGRSPLHF
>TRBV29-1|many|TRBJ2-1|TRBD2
TGCAGCGTTCGGGTTAGCGGGGGGGCAGGAGAGCAGTTCTTC
CSVRVSGGAGEQFF
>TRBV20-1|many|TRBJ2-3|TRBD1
TGCAGTGCTAGAGATGGGGGACAGGTGACAGATACGCAGTATTTT
CSARDGGQVTDTQYF
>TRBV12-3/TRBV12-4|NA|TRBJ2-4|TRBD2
TGTGCCAGCACCCTAGCGGGGGGCTGGGCCAAAAACATTCAGTACTTC
CASTLAGGWAKNIQYF
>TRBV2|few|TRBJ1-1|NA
TGTGCCATAGAGGAACAGAACACTGAAGCTTTCTTT
CAIEEQNTEAFF
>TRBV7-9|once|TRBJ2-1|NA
TGTGCCAGCAGTTATAATCACTGGCAGTTCTTC
CASSYNHWQFF
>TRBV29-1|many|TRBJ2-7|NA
TGCAGCGTTGAAGCCTTCGGTACCCCCAACGAGCAGTACTTC
CSVEAFGTPNEQYF
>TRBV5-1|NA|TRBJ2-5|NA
TGCGCCAGCAAAATGGCCCAAGAGACCCAGTACTTC
CASKMAQETQYF
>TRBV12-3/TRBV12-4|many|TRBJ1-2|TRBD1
TGTGCCAGCAGACCTGGGACAGGGCCTAAAGGCTACACCTTC
CASRPGTGPKGYTF
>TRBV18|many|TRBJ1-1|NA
TGTGCCAGCTCACCTCGATTGGGGTTGAGCGGCACTGAAGCTTTCTTT
CASSPRLGLSGTEAFF
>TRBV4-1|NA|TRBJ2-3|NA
TGCGCCAGCAGCCCAGTGAGTGGGGGTTTCGTGGATACGCAGTATTTT
CASSPVSGGFVDTQYF
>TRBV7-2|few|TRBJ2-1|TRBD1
TGTGCCAGCAGCCGCCCAGGGGGCGAGCCTAACAATGAGCAGTTCTTC
CASSRPGGEPNNEQFF
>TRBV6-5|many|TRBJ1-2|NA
TGTGCCAGCAGTTCGGGCATGAACTATGGCTACACCTTC
CASSSGMNYGYTF
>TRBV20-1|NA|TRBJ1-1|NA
TGCAGTGCTCGGGACACCCAGAACACTGAAGCTTTCTTT
CSARDTQNTEAFF
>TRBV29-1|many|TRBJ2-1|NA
TGCAGCGCCGGAGCGTATGAGCAGTTCTTC
CSAGAYEQFF
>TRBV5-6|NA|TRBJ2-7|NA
TGTGCCAGCAGCGGGACGGACCTTCTCTACGAGCAGTACTTC
CASSGTDLLYEQYF
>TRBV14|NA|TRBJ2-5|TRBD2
TGTGCCAGCAGCCAAAAATCTGGACTAGGAGGAGAGACCCAGTACTTC
CASSQKSGLGGETQYF
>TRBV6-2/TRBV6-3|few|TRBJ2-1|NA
TGTGCCAGCAGACAGACTAGTTTAAATGAGCAGTTCTTC
CASRQTSLNEQFF